The sequence of this T cell receptor (beta chain) was determined in a study of blood T cell repertoires in COVID-19 (TCRdb year 2020). As for the study more broadly: Samples covering the acute and convalescent phases of COVID-19 were provided by collaborators in the United States, Italy and Spain. The material from the prospective study consisted of cDNA or gDNA derived from T cells, B-cell-depleted T cells, or PBMCs. The dataset comprised deeply sampled blood TCRbeta repertoires from subjects exposed to, actively infected with, or recovered from COVID-19. A freely available public database, intended as a resource for researchers studying the immune response to SARS-CoV-2, is where the repertoires were released. The samples were drawn from the first 160 participants of the ongoing ImmuneRACE study and from 1,254 subjects provided by 6 global collaborators. Sample metadata almost always included a de-identified subject ID, COVID-19 status, age in years and sex. HLA class I and class II types, where available, came from metadata supplied by the sample provider rather than from assay-based typing. Broad study findings and their caveats: The quantity of clinical and demographic metadata differed by source and by participant and was supplied without curation.

Collaborating institutions collected whole blood in K2EDTA tubes following their own protocols. For TCRbeta analysis, collaborators shipped samples in one of three forms: frozen whole blood, isolated PBMCs, or DNA extracted from either of those sample types. TCRbeta CDR3 regions were amplified from genomic DNA by means of the immunoSEQ Assay, a bias-controlled multiplex PCR. Processing in the source paper ran as follows. Nucleated cell counts per sample were estimated from amplification of reference gene primers within the assay. To quantify the absolute abundance of each unique TCRbeta CDR3 rearrangement, sequence reads were collapsed and filtered. Productive Simpson clonality was computed per sample as the square root of Simpson's diversity index over productive rearrangements. TCRdb retrieved this table from immuneACCESS and kept in-frame rearrangements only. Not all clones are present; in checked studies, unresolved V genes account for under half, and no reason is known for the remainder. From that table come the V and J calls and clone size; the DNA was used to work out D and trimming. In this sample the table shows more than 95,000 clones, 82% of which occur a single time. 4% to 5.5% of the sample is taken by the ten largest.

Turning to this clone: The target of this receptor is not known. No clone much larger than this one lies a single base away; base qualities are absent.

The CDR3 numbers 14 residues from cysteine through phenylalanine. Solely the CDR3 DNA is kept, with 42 bases framed from the first base. As encoded in the germline V gene, CDR1 is MNHEY while CDR2 is SVGAGI. After removal of 6 bases from V and 7 bases from J, the junction retains 9 bases not matched to a gene. This TCR was recovered from a man in his fifties or sixties with acute or convalescent COVID-19. Material for sequencing was peripheral blood. The rearranged segments are TRBV6-5 and TRBJ1-2; TRBD1 matches 9 bases in the middle. The DNA sequence follows: TGTGCCAGCAGGGAGGGACAGGGAGCGTTTGGCTACACCTTC. This gives the protein CASREGQGAFGYTF.